The present TCR beta chain was sequenced within a study of Graves' ophthalmopathy and Graves' hyperthyroidism (dated by TCRdb to the late 2010s). Regarding the research as a whole: Peripheral blood samples were taken at the time of initial diagnosis, before any treatment was given. The study used signatures of the TCR beta repertoire to tell Graves' ophthalmopathy apart from Graves' hyperthyroidism and to predict which patients would progress to ophthalmopathy. In total, 135 blood samples were TCR-sequenced: 40 to 45 ophthalmopathy, roughly 80 hyperthyroidism and 17 hyperthyroidism-to-ophthalmopathy patients. A discovery set of 100 patients (more than 40 ophthalmopathy, just over 55 stable hyperthyroidism) was enrolled to explore V-J signatures distinguishing ophthalmopathy from hyperthyroidism. An independent validation cohort was composed of roughly 19 hyperthyroidism patients and 17 patients who later progressed from hyperthyroidism to ophthalmopathy. In several hyperthyroidism patients, the T-cell repertoire of thyroid tissue was compared with the T-cell repertoire of blood. Once sampling was done, hyperthyroidism patients were given methimazole at a starting dose of 30 mg daily, while ophthalmopathy patients were given high-dose intravenous methylprednisolone.

This clonotype was picked up many times. Its recognized antigen is unknown. No per-base quality is available; no much larger clone lies one base away. V lost 7 bases and J lost 10 bases; the stretch between them is 25 bases long. The CDR3 holds 15 amino acids from the cysteine to the phenylalanine. The CDR3 DNA has 45 bases and is translated from base 1. TCR beta CDR3 regions were amplified from RNA transcripts for repertoire sequencing. The first round was an RT-PCR using HTBI primers with the Qiagen OneStep RT-PCR kit, and this first round was followed by a second-round multiplex PCR, then size selection and purification. Libraries were sequenced paired-end with 100 bp reads on an Illumina HiSeq2000. The original pipeline was this. SOAPnuke was used to process the reads, throwing out any read that had adapters, had uncalled bases, had a mean Phred below 15, or lacked an exact constant-primer or identifier match. COPE v1.2.5 was used to merge high-quality paired reads. Unique nucleotide sequences were defined as clonotypes and aligned to IMGT TRB V, D and J references using MiTCR v1.1. The analysis was limited to V-J combinations with a frequency above 0.0001, which together covered 99.2% of repertoires. For each V-J combination, a TCR clonal expansion and chaos score was defined as the ratio of F50 clonal expansion to chaos observed in the TCRdist matrix. Welch's t-statistics and random forest were used to narrow the features down to approximately twelve V-J combinations, which were then fed into a naive Bayes classifier. Thyroid-blood repertoire similarity was quantified with the Morisita-Horn index. TCRdb reanalyzed the raw reads on its own, using fastp at Q25 for trimming and MiXCR for clone calling, and kept in-frame beta chains. Rows with one shared CDR3 protein collapse into an entry with the most common genes and DNA. In this record, the V and J calls reflect TCRdb's handling and not the investigators' own analysis. The sample records hundreds of thousands of distinct CDR3 sequences, roughly 41% of which are singletons. Jointly, the top ten make up 40% to 45% of the sample.

The study at large found these results: In validation, the model predicted ophthalmopathy progression with about 70% sensitivity and approximately 75% specificity; approximately 12 predicted patients were CT-confirmed with GO in a median of roughly 6.8 months. Sample size was not statistically predetermined, and group allocation was not concealed from the investigators. Among expanded thyroid clonotypes with frequency above 0.001, most also showed up in blood, which suggests that blood repertoires may reflect the thyroid immune response. The 13-signature model separated ophthalmopathy from stable hyperthyroidism with around 90% sensitivity and approximately 81% specificity in cross-validation, and 80%/75% in the test set.

Ophthalmopathy patients were characterized by moderately to severely active disease, a Clinical Activity Score of at least 3, a NOSPECS grade of at least 4, and a disease duration under 3 months. Patients with other autoimmune diseases, uncontrolled infections, pregnancy or lactation were excluded. Clinical symptoms, serum thyroxine, TRAb, thyroid ultrasound and orbital computed tomography were used for diagnosis. Ficoll-Paque density gradient centrifugation was used to isolate PBMCs from approximately 11 ml of fresh peripheral blood. Total RNA was extracted with Trizol reagent and quality-checked on an Agilent 2100 Bioanalyzer.

The sample consisted of peripheral blood. The V and J segments used are TRBV12-3 or TRBV12-4 and TRBJ2-5; TRBD1 is possibly the D segment (5 matching bases). The clonotype originates from an adult man with Graves' ophthalmopathy. DNA sequence: TGTGCCAGCACCGCAACAGGACGGGCTGAAGAAAGCCAGTACTTC. This codes for CASTATGRAEESQYF.